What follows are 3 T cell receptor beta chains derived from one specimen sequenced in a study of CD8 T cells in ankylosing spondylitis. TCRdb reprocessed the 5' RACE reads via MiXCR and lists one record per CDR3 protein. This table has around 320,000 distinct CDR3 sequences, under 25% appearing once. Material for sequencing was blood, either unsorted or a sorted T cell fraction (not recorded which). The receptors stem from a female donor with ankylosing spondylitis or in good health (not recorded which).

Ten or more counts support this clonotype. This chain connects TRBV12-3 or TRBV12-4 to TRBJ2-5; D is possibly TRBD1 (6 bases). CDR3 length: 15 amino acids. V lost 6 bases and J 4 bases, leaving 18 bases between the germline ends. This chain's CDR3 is CASSLTGPTGETQYF. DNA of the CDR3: TGTGCCAGCAGCCTGACAGGTCCTACGGGAGAGACCCAGTACTTC.

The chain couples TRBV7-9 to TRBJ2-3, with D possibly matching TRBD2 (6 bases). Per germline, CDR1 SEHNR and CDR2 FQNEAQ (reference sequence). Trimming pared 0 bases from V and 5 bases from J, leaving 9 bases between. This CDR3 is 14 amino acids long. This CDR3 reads CASSLAGLLDTQYF. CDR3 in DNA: TGTGCCAGCAGCTTAGCGGGACTCTTAGATACGCAGTATTTT.

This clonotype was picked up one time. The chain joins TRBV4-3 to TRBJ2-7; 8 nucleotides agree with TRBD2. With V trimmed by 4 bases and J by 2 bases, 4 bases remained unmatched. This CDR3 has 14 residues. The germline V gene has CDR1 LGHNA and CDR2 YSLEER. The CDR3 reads CASSRERGTYEQYF. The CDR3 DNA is TGCGCCAGCAGCCGAGAGCGGGGGACCTACGAGCAGTACTTC.